The sequence of this TCR beta chain was determined in a study of blood T cells in healthy people across ages. The CDR3 is made up of 14 amino acids. The V and J ends lost 5 bases and 7 bases, in that order; junction bases with no gene match: 8. Germline V CDR1 and CDR2: SGHTA, FQGNSA. Primers used in a second PCR of roughly 7 to 12 cycles were a sample-barcoded 5' primer and a J-beta primer mix. Each CDR3 protein is one row after TCRdb ran MiXCR on the 5' RACE reads. The sample includes over a million distinct CDR3 sequences, 45% to 70% of them seen just once. The individuals who served as donors were healthy Caucasians living in Russia, aged about 6 to 100.

Material: blood. The chain has TRBV7-2 and TRBJ2-1; the match to TRBD2 covers 7 bases. This TCR was recovered from a man between 18 and 35 years old in good health. The CDR3 spells CASSPPLAWNEQFF. CDR3 coding DNA: TGTGCCAGCAGCCCACCACTAGCGTGGAATGAGCAGTTCTTC.